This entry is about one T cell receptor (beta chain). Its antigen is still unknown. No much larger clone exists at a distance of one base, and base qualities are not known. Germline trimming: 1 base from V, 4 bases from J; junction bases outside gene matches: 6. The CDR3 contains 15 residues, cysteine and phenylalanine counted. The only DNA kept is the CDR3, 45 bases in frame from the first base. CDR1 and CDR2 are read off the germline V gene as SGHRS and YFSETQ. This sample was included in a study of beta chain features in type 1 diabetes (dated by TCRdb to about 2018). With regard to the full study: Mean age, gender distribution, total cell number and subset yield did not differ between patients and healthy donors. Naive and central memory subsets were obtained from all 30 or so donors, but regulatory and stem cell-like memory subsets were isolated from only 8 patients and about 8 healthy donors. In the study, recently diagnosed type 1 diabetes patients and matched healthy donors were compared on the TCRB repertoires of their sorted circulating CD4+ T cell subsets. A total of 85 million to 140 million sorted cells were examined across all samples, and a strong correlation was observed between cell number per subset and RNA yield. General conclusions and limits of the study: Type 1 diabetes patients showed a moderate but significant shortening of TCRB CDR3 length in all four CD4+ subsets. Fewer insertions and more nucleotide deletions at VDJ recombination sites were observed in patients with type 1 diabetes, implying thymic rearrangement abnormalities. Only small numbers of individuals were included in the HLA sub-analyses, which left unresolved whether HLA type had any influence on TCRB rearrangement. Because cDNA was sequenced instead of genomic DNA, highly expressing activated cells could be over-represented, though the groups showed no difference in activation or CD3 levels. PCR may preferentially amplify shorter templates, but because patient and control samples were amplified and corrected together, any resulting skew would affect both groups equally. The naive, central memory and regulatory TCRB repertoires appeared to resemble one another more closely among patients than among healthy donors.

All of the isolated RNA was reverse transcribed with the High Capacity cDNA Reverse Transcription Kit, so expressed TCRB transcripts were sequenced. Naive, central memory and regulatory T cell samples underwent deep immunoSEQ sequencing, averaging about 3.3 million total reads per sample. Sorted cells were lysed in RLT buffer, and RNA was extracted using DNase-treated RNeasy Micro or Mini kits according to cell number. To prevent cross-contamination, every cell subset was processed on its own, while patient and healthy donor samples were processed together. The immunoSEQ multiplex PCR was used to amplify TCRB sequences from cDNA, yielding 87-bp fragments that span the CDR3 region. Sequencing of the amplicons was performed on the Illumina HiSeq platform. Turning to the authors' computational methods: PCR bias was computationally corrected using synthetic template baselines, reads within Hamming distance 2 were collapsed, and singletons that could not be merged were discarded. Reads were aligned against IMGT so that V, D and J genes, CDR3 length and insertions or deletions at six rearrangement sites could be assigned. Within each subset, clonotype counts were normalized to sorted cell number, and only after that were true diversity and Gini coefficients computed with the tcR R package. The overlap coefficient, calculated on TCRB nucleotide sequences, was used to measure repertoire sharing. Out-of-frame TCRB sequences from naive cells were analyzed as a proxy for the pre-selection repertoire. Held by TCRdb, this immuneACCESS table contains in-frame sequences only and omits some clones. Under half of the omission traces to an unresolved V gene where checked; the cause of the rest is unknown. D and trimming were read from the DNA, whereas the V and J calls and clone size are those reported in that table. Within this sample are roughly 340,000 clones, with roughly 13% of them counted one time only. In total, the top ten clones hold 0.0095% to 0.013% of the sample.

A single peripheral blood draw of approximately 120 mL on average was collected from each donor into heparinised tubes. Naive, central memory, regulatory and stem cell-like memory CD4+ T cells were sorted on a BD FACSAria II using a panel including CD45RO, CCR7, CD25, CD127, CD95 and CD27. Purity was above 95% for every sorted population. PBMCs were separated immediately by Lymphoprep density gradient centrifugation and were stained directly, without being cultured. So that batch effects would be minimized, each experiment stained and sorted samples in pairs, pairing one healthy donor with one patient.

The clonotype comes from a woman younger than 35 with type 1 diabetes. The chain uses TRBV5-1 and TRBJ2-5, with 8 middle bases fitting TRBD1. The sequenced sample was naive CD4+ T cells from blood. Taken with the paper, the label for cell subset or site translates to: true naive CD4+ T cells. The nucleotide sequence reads TGCGCCAGCAGCTTGTCAGGACAGGGTGGAGAGACCCAGTACTTC. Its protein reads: CASSLSGQGGETQYF.